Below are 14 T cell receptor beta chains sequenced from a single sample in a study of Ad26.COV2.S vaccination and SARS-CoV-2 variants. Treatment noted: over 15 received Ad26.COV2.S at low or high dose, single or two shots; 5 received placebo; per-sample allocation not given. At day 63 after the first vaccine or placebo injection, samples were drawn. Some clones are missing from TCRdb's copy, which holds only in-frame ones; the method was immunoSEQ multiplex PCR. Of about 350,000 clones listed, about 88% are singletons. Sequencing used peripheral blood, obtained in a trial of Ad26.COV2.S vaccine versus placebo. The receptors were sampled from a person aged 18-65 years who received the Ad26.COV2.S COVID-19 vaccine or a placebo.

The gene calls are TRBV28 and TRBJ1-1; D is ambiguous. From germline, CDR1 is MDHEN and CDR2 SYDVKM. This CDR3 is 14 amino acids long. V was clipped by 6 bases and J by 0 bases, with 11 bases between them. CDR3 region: CASRPQVLNTEAFF. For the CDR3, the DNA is TGTGCCAGCAGGCCGCAGGTTTTGAACACTGAAGCTTTCTTT.

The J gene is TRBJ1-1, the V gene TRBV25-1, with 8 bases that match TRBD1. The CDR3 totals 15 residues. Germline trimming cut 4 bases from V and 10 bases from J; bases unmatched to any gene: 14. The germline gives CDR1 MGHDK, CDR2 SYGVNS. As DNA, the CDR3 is TGTGCCAGCAGTGTACCTTCGAAGACAGGGGACTCAGCTTTCTTT. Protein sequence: CASSVPSKTGDSAFF.

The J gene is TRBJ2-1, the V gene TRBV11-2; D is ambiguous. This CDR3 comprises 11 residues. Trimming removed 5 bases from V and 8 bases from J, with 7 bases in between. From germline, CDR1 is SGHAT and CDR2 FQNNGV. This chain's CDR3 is CASSPRHEQFF. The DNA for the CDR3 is TGTGCCAGCAGCCCCAGGCATGAGCAGTTCTTC.

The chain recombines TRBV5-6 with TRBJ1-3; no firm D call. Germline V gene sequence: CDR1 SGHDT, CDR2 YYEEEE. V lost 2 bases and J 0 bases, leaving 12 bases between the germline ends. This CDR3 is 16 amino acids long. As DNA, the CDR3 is TGTGCCAGCAGCTTAACCGGCAGACTCTCTGGAAACACCATATATTTT. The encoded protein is CASSLTGRLSGNTIYF.

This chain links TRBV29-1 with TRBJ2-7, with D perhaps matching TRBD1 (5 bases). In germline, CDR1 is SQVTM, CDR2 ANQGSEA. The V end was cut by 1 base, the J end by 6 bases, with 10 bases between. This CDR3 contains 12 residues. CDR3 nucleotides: TGCAGCGTTGAAGCAGGGATGGCCGAGCAGTACTTC. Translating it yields CSVEAGMAEQYF.

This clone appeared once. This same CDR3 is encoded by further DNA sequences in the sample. The CDR3 nucleotides are TGTGCCAGCAGCTTCGGGGAGCAGCCCCAGCATTTT. Translated, it gives CASSFGEQPQHF. This chain joins TRBV7-9 and TRBJ1-5, with D unclear. The V end lost 3 bases, the J end lost 7 bases, and 7 bases lay between the germline ends. Per germline, CDR1 SEHNR and CDR2 FQNEAQ (reference sequence). This CDR3 is built from 12 residues.

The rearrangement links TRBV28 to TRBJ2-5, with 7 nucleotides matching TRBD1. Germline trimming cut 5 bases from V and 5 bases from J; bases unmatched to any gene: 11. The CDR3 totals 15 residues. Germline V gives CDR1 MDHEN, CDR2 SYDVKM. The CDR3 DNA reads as TGTGCCAGCAGTAACCCGGGACAGATGAAGGAGACCCAGTACTTC. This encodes CASSNPGQMKETQYF.

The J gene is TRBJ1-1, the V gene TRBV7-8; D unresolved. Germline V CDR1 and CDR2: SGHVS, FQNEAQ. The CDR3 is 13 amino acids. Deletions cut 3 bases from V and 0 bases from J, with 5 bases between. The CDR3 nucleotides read TGTGCCAGCAGCTTTGACGTGAACACTGAAGCTTTCTTT. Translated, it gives CASSFDVNTEAFF.

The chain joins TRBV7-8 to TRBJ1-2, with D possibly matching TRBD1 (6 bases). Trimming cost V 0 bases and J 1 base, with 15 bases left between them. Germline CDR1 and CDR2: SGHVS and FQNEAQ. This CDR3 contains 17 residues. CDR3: CASSLAGDTGLNYGYTF. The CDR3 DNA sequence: TGTGCCAGCAGCTTAGCTGGGGATACAGGGCTTAACTATGGCTACACCTTC.

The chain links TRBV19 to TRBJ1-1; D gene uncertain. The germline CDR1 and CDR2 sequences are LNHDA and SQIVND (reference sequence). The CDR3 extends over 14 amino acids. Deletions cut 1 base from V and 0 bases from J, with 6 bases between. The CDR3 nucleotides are TGTGCCAGTAGTATAGGGGTCATGAACACTGAAGCTTTCTTT. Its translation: CASSIGVMNTEAFF.

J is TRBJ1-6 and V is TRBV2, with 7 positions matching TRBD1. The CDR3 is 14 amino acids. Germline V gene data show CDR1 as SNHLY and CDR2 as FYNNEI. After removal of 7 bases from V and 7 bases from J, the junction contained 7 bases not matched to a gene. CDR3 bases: TGTGCCAGCACCCGGGACAGCTCCAATTCACCCCTCCACTTT. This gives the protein CASTRDSSNSPLHF.

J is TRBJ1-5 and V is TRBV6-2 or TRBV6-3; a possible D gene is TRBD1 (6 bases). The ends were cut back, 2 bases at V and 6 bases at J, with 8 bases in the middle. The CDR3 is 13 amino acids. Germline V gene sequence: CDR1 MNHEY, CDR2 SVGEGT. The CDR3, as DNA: TGTGCCAGCAGTTACAGGGGGTTTCAGCCCCAGCATTTT. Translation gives CASSYRGFQPQHF.

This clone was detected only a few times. The CDR3 sequence is CASSLRAGGENYGYTF. DNA of the CDR3: TGTGCCAGCAGCCTACGAGCGGGAGGAGAGAACTATGGCTACACCTTC. The V and J genes are TRBV7-2 and TRBJ1-2; D remains unclear. The CDR3 spans 16 residues. V was cut by 5 bases and J by 2 bases, with 18 bases left in between. Germline loops: CDR1 SGHTA, CDR2 FQGNSA.

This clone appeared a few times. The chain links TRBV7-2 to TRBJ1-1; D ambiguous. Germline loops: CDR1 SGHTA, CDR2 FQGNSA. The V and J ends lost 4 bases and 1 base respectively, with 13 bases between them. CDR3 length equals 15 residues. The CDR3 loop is CASSSTSRGNTEAFF. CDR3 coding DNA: TGTGCCAGCAGCTCGACTTCCCGGGGGAACACTGAAGCTTTCTTT.